The source of this T cell receptor (beta chain) is a study of radiotherapy plus CTLA-4 blockade in lung cancer. Clones were read by immunoSEQ multiplex PCR, and TCRdb kept only the in-frame ones, dropping some. The table records about 77,000 clones, roughly 69% of them present only once. Study-wide findings and caveats: Expansion in blood of tumor-derived TCR clones was seen after radiotherapy plus ipilimumab. Strongest reported response predictors: early blood clone changes and post-radiation interferon-beta.

Patients with chemo-refractory metastatic non-small-cell lung cancer received focal radiation plus CTLA-4 blockade with ipilimumab. This clone turned up a few times. Its specificity is unknown. The CDR3 runs 12 residues. Germline CDR1 KGHSH, CDR2 LQKENI. The V and J ends lost 5 bases and 5 bases respectively, with 9 bases between them. V is TRBV18 and J is TRBJ2-5; no reliable D call. Here the sequenced sample was peripheral blood, taken from a patient treated with radiotherapy plus ipilimumab. The sequence derives from a human donor with non-small cell lung cancer whose response to radiotherapy plus ipilimumab could not be evaluated. In nucleotides, the CDR3 is TGTGCCAGCTCAAACTACATGGAGACCCAGTACTTC. As protein: CASSNYMETQYF.